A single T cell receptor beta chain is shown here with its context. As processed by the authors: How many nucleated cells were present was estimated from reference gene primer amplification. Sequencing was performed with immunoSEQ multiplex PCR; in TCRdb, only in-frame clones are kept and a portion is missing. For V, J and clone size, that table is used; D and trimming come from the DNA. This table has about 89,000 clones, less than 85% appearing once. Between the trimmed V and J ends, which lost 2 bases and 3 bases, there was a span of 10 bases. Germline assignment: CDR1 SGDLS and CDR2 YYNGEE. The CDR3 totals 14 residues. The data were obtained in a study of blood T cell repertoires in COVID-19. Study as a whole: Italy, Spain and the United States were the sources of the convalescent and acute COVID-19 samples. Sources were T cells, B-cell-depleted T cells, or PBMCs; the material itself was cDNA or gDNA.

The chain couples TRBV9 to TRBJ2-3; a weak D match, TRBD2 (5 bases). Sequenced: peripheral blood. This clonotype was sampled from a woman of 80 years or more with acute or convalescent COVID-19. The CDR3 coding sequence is TGTGCCAGCAGCGTCTTTGGCGGGACAGATACGCAGTATTTT. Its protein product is CASSVFGGTDTQYF.